Shown below are 18 T cell receptor beta chains from a single sample sequenced in a study of cytomegalovirus exposure and HLA in healthy donors. Primers: 60 Vbeta forward and 13 Jbeta reverse. Measured with immunoSEQ multiplex PCR; TCRdb has only the in-frame clones, and not every one. The sample contains nearly 110,000 clones, roughly 80% of which appear only once. What was sequenced was PBMCs. The receptors originated from a man between 35 and 55 years old in good health and CMV-seronegative.

This clone has a single count. This chain joins TRBV29-1 and TRBJ2-1; D not resolved. V shed 4 bases and J shed 6 bases, with 13 bases lying between them. This CDR3 comprises 13 residues. Germline V CDR1 and CDR2: SQVTM, ANQGSEA. As DNA, the CDR3 is TGCAGCGTTGGGGCATCGCCTGGCAATGAGCAGTTCTTC. Translation: CSVGASPGNEQFF.

This clone is a singleton in its sample. This chain connects TRBV7-2 to TRBJ2-3; TRBD2 agrees at 8 bases. Germline CDR1 is SGHTA and CDR2 is FQGNSA. The length of the CDR3 is 14 residues. V lost 5 bases and J lost 4; bases outside the gene matches: 5. The CDR3 DNA reads as TGTGCCAGCAGCCCGGGACTAGTCCCAGATACGCAGTATTTT. It specifies CASSPGLVPDTQYF. Full variable domain (outside the CDR3, taken from reference TRBV7-2 and TRBJ2-3): GAGVSQSPSNKVTEKGKDVELRCDPISGHTALYWYRQSLGQGLEFLIYFQGNSAPDKSGLPSDRFSAERTGGSVSTLTIQRTQQEDSAVYLCASSPGLVPDTQYFGPGTRLTVL.

The rearrangement uses TRBV13 and TRBJ2-5, with 8 bases identical to TRBD2. The CDR3 consists of 17 residues. The V gene end was trimmed by 5 bases and the J gene end by 2 bases; junction bases not matched to a gene: 13. Germline CDR1 reads PRHDT; CDR2 reads FYEKMQ (reference sequence). The CDR3 sequence: CASSPTPRAGEQETQYF. The CDR3, as DNA: TGTGCCAGCAGCCCCACCCCCAGAGCGGGGGAACAAGAGACCCAGTACTTC.

The gene calls are TRBV5-5 and TRBJ1-1, with no clear D. Germline V CDR1 and CDR2: SGHKS, YYEKEE (reference sequence). V was clipped by 4 bases and J by 0 bases, with 13 bases between them. This CDR3 is built from 15 residues. CDR3 amino acids: CASSPPTLMNTEAFF. The DNA of the CDR3 is TGTGCCAGCAGCCCCCCGACACTTATGAACACTGAAGCTTTCTTT.

The chain couples TRBV9 to TRBJ2-7, with D hard to call. V was trimmed by 0 bases and J by 3 bases, leaving 10 bases between them. Germline lookup yields CDR1 SGDLS and CDR2 YYNGEE. This CDR3 is built from 14 residues. CDR3: CASSVDGQFYEQYF. The CDR3 region has the DNA TGTGCCAGCAGCGTAGATGGCCAGTTCTACGAGCAGTACTTC.

The gene calls are TRBV19 and TRBJ2-1; a weak D match, TRBD1 (6 bases). CDR1 and CDR2 from the germline V gene are LNHDA and SQIVND (reference sequence). The CDR3 totals 15 residues. Trimming left V 0 bases short and J 3 bases short, with 9 bases between. The CDR3 region has the DNA TGTGCCAGTAGTATAGACGGGACATTCTACAATGAGCAGTTCTTC. Protein: CASSIDGTFYNEQFF.

The rearrangement uses TRBV5-6 and TRBJ2-1, with TRBD1 matching 10 bases. The germline CDR1 and CDR2 sequences are SGHDT and YYEEEE. J was trimmed by 9 bases and V by 4 bases; bases with no gene match: 7. The CDR3 is 14 residues long. CDR3 coding DNA: TGTGCCAGCAGCCCAGACAGGGGGCTGGGTGAGCAGTTCTTC. Amino acids: CASSPDRGLGEQFF.

The chain recombines TRBV13 with TRBJ2-3, with a tentative D call TRBD1 (5 bases). V was shortened by 5 bases and J by 0 bases, with 9 bases between the two germline ends. This CDR3 is 14 amino acids long. Germline-derived CDR1 and CDR2 are PRHDT and FYEKMQ (reference sequence). The CDR3 loop is CASSRWGSTDTQYF. In DNA form, the CDR3 reads TGTGCCAGCAGCCGTTGGGGCAGCACAGATACGCAGTATTTT.

This clone showed up just a few times. The CDR3 loop reads CASSLVGRETQYF. The CDR3 DNA reads TGCGCCAGCAGCTTGGTCGGGAGAGAGACCCAGTACTTC. The chain is built from TRBV5-1 and TRBJ2-5, with D possibly being TRBD2 (6 bases). Germline V gene data show CDR1 as SGHRS and CDR2 as YFSETQ. CDR3 length: 13 residues. Deletions cut 0 bases from V and 4 bases from J, with 7 bases between. The variable domain in full, with the rest retrieved from reference TRBV5-1 and TRBJ2-5, is KAGVTQTPRYLIKTRGQQVTLSCSPISGHRSVSWYQQTPGQGLQFLFEYFSETQRNKGNFPGRFSGRQFSNSRSEMNVSTLELGDSALYLCASSLVGRETQYFGPGTRLLVL.

The chain couples TRBV9 to TRBJ1-6; the match to TRBD1 covers 7 bases. The CDR3 spans 16 residues. The trim removed 4 bases at V and 5 bases at J, leaving 9 bases unmatched. Germline V CDR1 and CDR2: SGDLS, YYNGEE. The CDR3 region has the DNA TGTGCCAGCAGCTCCTTAACAGGGGCGGATAATTCACCCCTCCACTTT. Protein product: CASSSLTGADNSPLHF.

V and J are TRBV2 and TRBJ1-1, with 8 bases that match TRBD1. V lost 7 bases to trimming and J lost 1 base; unmatched junction nucleotides: 5. The V gene's germline CDR1 is SNHLY and CDR2 FYNNEI. The CDR3 is 14 residues long. The chain's CDR3 is CASTRQGRNTEAFF. For the CDR3, the DNA is TGTGCCAGCACTAGACAGGGGAGGAACACTGAAGCTTTCTTT.

The chain recombines TRBV28 with TRBJ1-2; D gene uncertain. The CDR3 loop spans 15 amino acids. Deletions cut 2 bases from V and 0 bases from J, with 10 bases between. Germline values: CDR1 MDHEN, CDR2 SYDVKM. CDR3 nucleotide sequence: TGTGCCAGCAGTTTAGGGCAGGTGGCTAACTATGGCTACACCTTC. Its protein product is CASSLGQVANYGYTF.

The chain recombines TRBV19 with TRBJ2-1, with 9 positions matching TRBD2. CDR1 and CDR2 from the germline V gene are LNHDA and SQIVND (reference sequence). The CDR3 spans 14 residues. J was trimmed by 4 bases and V by 7 bases; bases with no gene match: 5. The CDR3 region is CASTSGGKYNEQFF. For the CDR3, the DNA is TGTGCCAGTACCAGCGGGGGGAAGTACAATGAGCAGTTCTTC.

V gene TRBV5-1 combines with J gene TRBJ1-1; D gene unclear. The CDR3 sequence is 15 residues long. V gave up 4 bases and J gave up 4 bases, with 17 bases separating them. Germline values: CDR1 SGHRS, CDR2 YFSETQ. CDR3 bases: TGCGCCAGCAGCGGCCCCCAGGCCCGGGGCACTGAAGCTTTCTTT. It codes for CASSGPQARGTEAFF.

The chain employs TRBV7-9 and TRBJ2-7, with a possible D match to TRBD2 (5 bases). Trimming cost V 4 bases and J 3 bases, with 16 bases left between them. This CDR3 is built from 15 residues. Germline V gives CDR1 SEHNR, CDR2 FQNEAQ (reference sequence). The CDR3 DNA reads TGTGCCAGCAGCTCCCCCCCGGGAAAAAACTACGAGCAGTACTTC. Encoded protein: CASSSPPGKNYEQYF.

V and J are TRBV7-8 and TRBJ2-2, with 9 bases matching TRBD2. J lost 3 bases, V lost 0 bases, and 5 bases had no gene match. Germline V lookup: CDR1 SGHVS, CDR2 FQNEAQ. This CDR3 spans 17 amino acids. The chain's CDR3 is CASSLARGGLYTGELFF. CDR3 DNA sequence: TGTGCCAGCAGCTTAGCGCGGGGGGGCCTGTACACCGGGGAGCTGTTTTTT.

The V and J genes are TRBV29-1 and TRBJ2-5; TRBD1 matches at 8 bases. The DNA matches TRBJ2-7 better at its end, which makes the J call doubtful. Per germline, CDR1 SQVTM and CDR2 ANQGSEA. The CDR3 is 13 residues long. DNA for the CDR3: TGCAGCGTCGAGGACAGGGACTCCTACGAGCAGTACTTC. This codes for CSVEDRDSYEQYF.

This chain links TRBV7-2 with TRBJ2-3; 16 nucleotides match TRBD2. Germline CDR1 reads SGHTA; CDR2 reads FQGNSA. CDR3 length equals 18 residues. V gave up 5 bases and J gave up 0 bases; unmatched junction bases: 5. The CDR3 bases are TGTGCCAGCAGCCTGGGACTAGCGGGGGGGTCTAGCACAGATACGCAGTATTTT. Its translation: CASSLGLAGGSSTDTQYF.